Shown below are 17 T cell receptor beta chains from a single sample sequenced in a study of shared clonotypes between healthy human individuals. Here immunoSEQ multiplex PCR was the method, and the copy in TCRdb shows in-frame clones only, minus some. Of some 1.5 million clones listed, approximately 96% are singletons. Input material: naive CD4+ T cells sorted from blood. Described subset: CD45RA+ positively selected. The receptors were gathered from a man younger than 40 in good health.

The count of this clone is one. Other DNA sequences in the same sample also yield this CDR3. The J gene is TRBJ2-5, the V gene TRBV5-1; tentative D call: TRBD2 (5 bases). There are 13 residues in the CDR3. Trimming pared 2 bases from V and 2 bases from J, leaving 7 bases between. Germline lookup yields CDR1 SGHRS and CDR2 YFSETQ. The CDR3 nucleotides read TGCGCCAGCAGCTTTTCGGGGCAAGAGACCCAGTACTTC. It is translated as CASSFSGQETQYF.

The chain links TRBV10-3 to TRBJ1-1; D ambiguous. Germline assignment: CDR1 ENHRY and CDR2 SYGVKD. The length of the CDR3 is 15 residues. V was cut by 7 bases and J by 1 base, with 16 bases left in between. The CDR3 loop reads CAINGDNRGNTEAFF. The CDR3, as DNA: TGTGCCATCAATGGGGATAATCGAGGGAACACTGAAGCTTTCTTT.

V is TRBV27 and J is TRBJ2-1; 10 bases are a match to TRBD2. The CDR3 contains 19 residues. The J segment lost 7 bases and the V segment lost 5 bases, leaving 20 bases of the junction unmatched. CDR1 MNHEY and CDR2 SMNVEV come from the germline V gene (reference sequence). The CDR3 region is CASSPGGGLAGELFNEQFF. As DNA, the CDR3 is TGTGCCAGCAGTCCCGGCGGGGGCCTAGCGGGAGAATTGTTTAATGAGCAGTTCTTC.

J is TRBJ2-7 and V is TRBV10-3; 8 bases are a match to TRBD1. Unmatched junction bases numbered 3, after V lost 6 bases and J lost 5 bases. The CDR3 is 12 residues long. Germline V gene sequence: CDR1 ENHRY, CDR2 SYGVKD. Written as DNA, the CDR3 is TGTGCCATCAGGGACAGGGTCGACGAGCAGTACTTC. Residues: CAIRDRVDEQYF.

The rearrangement uses TRBV14 and TRBJ2-7; 10 positions match TRBD1. V dropped 4 bases and J dropped 2; count of bases not matched to a gene: 2. This CDR3 comprises 14 residues. Germline V gene lookup returns CDR1 SGHDN and CDR2 FVKESK. Here the CDR3 DNA reads TGTGCCAGCAGCCGAGGGACAGGGGCCTACGAGCAGTACTTC. Translation: CASSRGTGAYEQYF.

The chain couples TRBV18 to TRBJ1-5; the D gene is possibly TRBD1 (6 bases). This CDR3 is built from 17 residues. CDR1 and CDR2 (germline): KGHSH, LQKENI. The V end lost 3 bases, the J end lost 1 base, and 16 bases lay between the germline ends. The CDR3 protein is CASSPGGAGGSNQPQHF. As DNA, the CDR3 is TGTGCCAGCTCACCCGGGGGCGCCGGGGGAAGCAATCAGCCCCAGCATTTT.

This chain joins TRBV28 and TRBJ2-1; either TRBD1 or TRBD2 may fit D (6 bases each). CDR3 length: 15 amino acids. Germline V lookup: CDR1 MDHEN, CDR2 SYDVKM. With 5 bases removed from V and 8 bases from J, the gap between germline ends came to 19 bases. In DNA, the CDR3 is TGTGCCAGCAGTCGCTGGGAGACGGGGGCCTATGAGCAGTTCTTC. Its protein product is CASSRWETGAYEQFF. The variable domain in full, with the rest retrieved from reference TRBV28 and TRBJ2-1, is DVKVTQSSRYLVKRTGEKVFLECVQDMDHENMFWYRQDPGLGLRLIYFSYDVKMKEKGDIPEGYSVSREKKERFSLILESASTNQTSMYLCASSRWETGAYEQFFGPGTRLTVL.

V usage is TRBV2 and J usage is TRBJ2-7, with D perhaps TRBD1 (5 bases). V dropped 6 bases and J dropped 2 bases, with 8 bases sitting between them. CDR3 length equals 12 residues. Germline CDR1 reads SNHLY; CDR2 reads FYNNEI. CDR3 in DNA: TGTGCCAGCAGAAGACAGACCTACGAGCAGTACTTC. Residues: CASRRQTYEQYF.

V gene TRBV2 combines with J gene TRBJ1-1; unclear D gene. The CDR3 totals 12 residues. Between the trimmed V and J ends, which lost 4 bases and 9 bases, there was a span of 12 bases. Germline V gene lookup returns CDR1 SNHLY and CDR2 FYNNEI. Written as DNA, the CDR3 is TGTGCCAGCAGTGCTCAGGACGTGAAAGCTTTCTTT. Protein product: CASSAQDVKAFF.

This chain joins TRBV19 and TRBJ2-3; D call uncertain. CDR3 length equals 13 residues. V lost 7 bases to trimming and J lost 1 base, with 9 bases between them. CDR1 LNHDA and CDR2 SQIVND come from the germline V gene (reference sequence). In nucleotides, the CDR3 is TGTGCCAGTACTGGGTCCCGCACAGATACGCAGTATTTT. It yields the protein CASTGSRTDTQYF.

The chain recombines TRBV5-5 with TRBJ2-5; D gene ambiguous. There are 13 residues in the CDR3. Trimming stripped 4 bases from V and 5 bases from J, with 12 bases between. The germline CDR1 and CDR2 sequences are SGHKS and YYEKEE (reference sequence). This CDR3 reads CASSPQGMETQYF. CDR3 in DNA: TGTGCCAGCAGCCCACAAGGGATGGAGACCCAGTACTTC.

J is TRBJ2-1 and V is TRBV7-9; D may correspond to TRBD1 or TRBD2 (6 bases each). The CDR3 is 14 residues long. Germline V gene lookup returns CDR1 SEHNR and CDR2 FQNEAQ (reference sequence). V was cut by 10 bases and J by 5 bases, with 18 bases left in between. The CDR3 spells CATARGAMNNEQFF. As DNA, the CDR3 is TGTGCCACCGCTAGGGGGGCAATGAACAATGAGCAGTTCTTC.

This sequence joins TRBV18 and TRBJ1-2; D uncertain. CDR1 is KGHSH and CDR2 is LQKENI in the germline V gene. V lost 6 bases and J lost 2, with 7 bases in between. The CDR3 has 12 residues. CDR3 in amino acids: CASSGQNYGYTF. CDR3 nucleotides: TGTGCCAGCTCGGGCCAGAACTATGGCTACACCTTC.

The V and J genes are TRBV6-1 and TRBJ2-5; D may be TRBD2 (5 bases). V lost 7 bases, J lost 0 bases, and 12 bases lay in between. The germline CDR1 and CDR2 sequences are MNHNS and SASEGT. The CDR3 contains 14 residues. The CDR3 spells CASTLWRYQETQYF. DNA of the CDR3: TGTGCCAGCACCCTTTGGAGGTACCAAGAGACCCAGTACTTC.

The CDR3 sequence: CASSLAGGPTGNEQFF. In DNA, the CDR3 is TGTGCCAGCAGCTTAGCGGGAGGGCCAACGGGGAATGAGCAGTTCTTC. The gene calls are TRBV13 and TRBJ2-1; 8 nucleotides align to TRBD2. This CDR3 has 16 residues. Germline V gives CDR1 PRHDT, CDR2 FYEKMQ (reference sequence). Trimming at V came to 1 base and at J to 7 bases, leaving 9 bases not matched to a gene.

The rearrangement links TRBV5-5 to TRBJ2-5; D call uncertain. V shed 2 bases and J shed 2 bases, with 7 bases lying between them. This CDR3 is 13 amino acids long. The germline V gene encodes CDR1 SGHKS and CDR2 YYEKEE (reference sequence). In DNA form, the CDR3 reads TGTGCCAGCAGCTTCACACTTCAAGAGACCCAGTACTTC. Translated: CASSFTLQETQYF.

Notes on this clone: Other DNA variants within this sample encode the same CDR3. This chain links TRBV18 with TRBJ1-5; 9 bases fit TRBD1. V was pared by 2 bases and J by 5 bases, with 4 bases of the junction left unmatched. CDR1 and CDR2 (germline): KGHSH, LQKENI. The CDR3 length is 15 residues. In DNA, the CDR3 is TGTGCCAGCTCACCAACGGGACAGGGCTATCAGCCCCAGCATTTT. Translating gives CASSPTGQGYQPQHF. The full variable domain, completed using reference TRBV18 and TRBJ1-5, is NAGVMQNPRHLVRRRGQEARLRCSPMKGHSHVYWYRQLPEEGLKFMVYLQKENIIDESGMPKERFSAEFPKEGPSILRIQQVVRGDSAAYFCASSPTGQGYQPQHFGDGTRLSIL.